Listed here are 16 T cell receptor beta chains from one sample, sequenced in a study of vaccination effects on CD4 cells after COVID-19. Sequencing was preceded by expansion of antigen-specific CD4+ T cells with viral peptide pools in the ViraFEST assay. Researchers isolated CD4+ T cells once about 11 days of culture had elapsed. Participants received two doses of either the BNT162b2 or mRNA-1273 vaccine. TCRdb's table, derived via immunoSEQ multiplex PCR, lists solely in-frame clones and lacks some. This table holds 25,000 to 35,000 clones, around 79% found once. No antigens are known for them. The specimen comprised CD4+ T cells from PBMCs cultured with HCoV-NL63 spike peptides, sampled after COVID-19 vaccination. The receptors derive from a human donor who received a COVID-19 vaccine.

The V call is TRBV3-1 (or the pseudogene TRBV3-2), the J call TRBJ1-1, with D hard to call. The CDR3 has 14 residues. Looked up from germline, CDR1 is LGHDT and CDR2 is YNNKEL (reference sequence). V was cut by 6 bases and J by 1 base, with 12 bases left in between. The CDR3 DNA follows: TGTGCCAGCAGTCCCAGTAGAAGGAACACTGAAGCTTTCTTT. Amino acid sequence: CASSPSRRNTEAFF.

This chain's CDR3 is CASSPPAGGYTF. The CDR3 DNA sequence: TGTGCCAGCAGCCCGCCTGCCGGGGGCTACACCTTC. The rearrangement uses TRBV5-4 and TRBJ1-2; D unclear. Between the trimmed V and J ends, which lost 4 bases and 8 bases, there was a span of 12 bases. CDR1 is SGHNT and CDR2 is YYREEE in the germline V gene (reference sequence). The CDR3 extends over 12 amino acids.

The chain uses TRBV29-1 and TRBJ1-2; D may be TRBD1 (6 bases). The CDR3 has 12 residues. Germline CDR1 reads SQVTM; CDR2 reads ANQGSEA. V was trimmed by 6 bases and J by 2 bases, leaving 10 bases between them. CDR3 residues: CSVRTANYGYTF. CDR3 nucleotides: TGCAGCGTCCGGACAGCCAACTATGGCTACACCTTC. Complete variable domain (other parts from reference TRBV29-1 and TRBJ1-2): SAVISQKPSRDICQRGTSLTIQCQVDSQVTMMFWYRQQPGQSLTLIATANQGSEATYESGFVIDKFPISRPNLTFSTLTVSNMSPEDSSIYLCSVRTANYGYTFGSGTRLTVV.

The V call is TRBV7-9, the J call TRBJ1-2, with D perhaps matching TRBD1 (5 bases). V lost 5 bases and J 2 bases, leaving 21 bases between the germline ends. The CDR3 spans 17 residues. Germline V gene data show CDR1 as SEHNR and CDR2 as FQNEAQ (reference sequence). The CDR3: CASSPRSDSDRNYGYTF. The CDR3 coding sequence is TGTGCCAGCAGCCCGCGATCCGACAGTGACAGAAACTATGGCTACACCTTC.

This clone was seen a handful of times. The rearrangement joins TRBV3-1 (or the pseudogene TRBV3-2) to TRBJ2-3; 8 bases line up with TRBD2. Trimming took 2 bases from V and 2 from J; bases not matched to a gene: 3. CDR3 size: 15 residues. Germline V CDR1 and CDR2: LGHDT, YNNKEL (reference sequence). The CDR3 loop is CASSQIGGATDTQYF. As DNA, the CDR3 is TGTGCCAGCAGCCAAATCGGGGGGGCCACAGATACGCAGTATTTT.

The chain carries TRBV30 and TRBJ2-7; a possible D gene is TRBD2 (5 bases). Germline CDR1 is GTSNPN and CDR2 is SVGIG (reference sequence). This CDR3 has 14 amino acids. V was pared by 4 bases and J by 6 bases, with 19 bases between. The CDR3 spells CAWKEWENSSEQYF. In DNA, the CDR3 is TGTGCCTGGAAGGAGTGGGAGAATTCTTCCGAGCAGTACTTC.

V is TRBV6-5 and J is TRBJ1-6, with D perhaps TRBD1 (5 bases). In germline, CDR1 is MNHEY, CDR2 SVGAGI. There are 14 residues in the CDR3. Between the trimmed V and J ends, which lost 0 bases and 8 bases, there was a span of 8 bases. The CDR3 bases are TGTGCCAGCAGTTACTCCCCGGGGCATTCACCCCTCCACTTT. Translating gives CASSYSPGHSPLHF.

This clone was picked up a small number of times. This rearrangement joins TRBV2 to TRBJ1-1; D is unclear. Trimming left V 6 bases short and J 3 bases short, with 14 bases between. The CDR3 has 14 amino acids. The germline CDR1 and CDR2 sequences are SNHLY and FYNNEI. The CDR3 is CASSREAVDTEAFF. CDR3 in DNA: TGTGCCAGCAGCCGTGAGGCAGTGGACACTGAAGCTTTCTTT.

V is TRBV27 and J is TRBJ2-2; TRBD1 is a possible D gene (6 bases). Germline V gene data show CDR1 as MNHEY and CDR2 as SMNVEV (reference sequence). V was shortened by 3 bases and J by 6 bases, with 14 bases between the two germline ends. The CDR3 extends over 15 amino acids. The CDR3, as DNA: TGTGCCAGCAGTTTCGCCAGGGGAGTCCCCGGGGAGCTGTTTTTT. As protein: CASSFARGVPGELFF.

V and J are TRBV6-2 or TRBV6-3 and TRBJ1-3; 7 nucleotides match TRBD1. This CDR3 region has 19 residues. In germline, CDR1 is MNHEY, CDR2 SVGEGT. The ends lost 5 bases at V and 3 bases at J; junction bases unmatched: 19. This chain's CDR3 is CASSDGTVRGSRNGNTIYF. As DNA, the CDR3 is TGTGCCAGCAGTGACGGGACGGTCAGGGGGTCTAGGAATGGAAACACCATATATTTT.

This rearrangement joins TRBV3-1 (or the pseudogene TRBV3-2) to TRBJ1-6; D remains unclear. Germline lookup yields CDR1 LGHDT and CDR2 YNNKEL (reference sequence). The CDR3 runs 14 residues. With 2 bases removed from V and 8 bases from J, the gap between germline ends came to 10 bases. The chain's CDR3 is CASSQSVGYSPLHF. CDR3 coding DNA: TGTGCCAGCAGCCAATCCGTGGGGTATTCACCCCTCCACTTT.

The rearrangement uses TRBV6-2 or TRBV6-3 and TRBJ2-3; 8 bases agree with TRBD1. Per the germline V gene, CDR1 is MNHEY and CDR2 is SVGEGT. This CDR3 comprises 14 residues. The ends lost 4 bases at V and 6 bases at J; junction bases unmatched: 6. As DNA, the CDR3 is TGTGCCAGCAGTTGGGCCAGGGGGCGGGATACGCAGTATTTT. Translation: CASSWARGRDTQYF.

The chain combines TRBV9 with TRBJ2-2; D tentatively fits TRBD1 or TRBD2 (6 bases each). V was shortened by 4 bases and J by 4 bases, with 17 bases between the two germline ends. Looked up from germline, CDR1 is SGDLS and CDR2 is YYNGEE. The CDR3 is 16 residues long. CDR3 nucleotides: TGTGCCAGCAGCCCCGTCGTGGGGGGCCTCACCGGGGAGCTGTTTTTT. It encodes CASSPVVGGLTGELFF.

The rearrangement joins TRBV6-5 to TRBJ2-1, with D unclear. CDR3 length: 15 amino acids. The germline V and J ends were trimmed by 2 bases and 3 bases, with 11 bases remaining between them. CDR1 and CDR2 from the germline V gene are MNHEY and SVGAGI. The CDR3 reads CASSYDLRYYNEQFF. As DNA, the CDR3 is TGTGCCAGCAGTTACGATCTGCGGTACTACAATGAGCAGTTCTTC.

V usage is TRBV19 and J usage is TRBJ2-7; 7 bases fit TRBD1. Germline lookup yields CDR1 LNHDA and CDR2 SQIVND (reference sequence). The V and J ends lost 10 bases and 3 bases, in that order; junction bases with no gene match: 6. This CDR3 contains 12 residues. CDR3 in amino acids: CATTGQLYEQYF. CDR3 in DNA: TGTGCCACAACGGGACAGCTCTACGAGCAGTACTTC.

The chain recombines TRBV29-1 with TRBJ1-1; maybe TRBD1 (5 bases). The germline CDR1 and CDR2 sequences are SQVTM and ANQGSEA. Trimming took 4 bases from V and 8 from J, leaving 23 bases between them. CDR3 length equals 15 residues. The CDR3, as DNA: TGCAGCGTTGGGGGACGGGACCCTGAGGAGCGCGAAGCTTTCTTT. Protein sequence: CSVGGRDPEEREAFF.